This T cell receptor (beta chain) was sequenced in a study of graft-versus-host responses after intestinal transplantation. In the study overall: All recipients were transplanted with multivisceral, liver-intestinal, or isolated intestinal grafts. Anti-thymocyte globulin served as induction for all recipients, who then took tacrolimus and steroids for about three years. Whole-study findings and limits: An association linked early post-transplant HvG declines with peak circulating GvH clone levels.

Repertoires were generated with immunoSEQ multiplex PCR, while TCRdb's copy carries only in-frame clones and drops some. The top ten hold around 6% of the sample, which has about 7,000 clones, less than 40% seen once. Trimming stripped 3 bases from V and 0 bases from J, with 8 bases between. The CDR3 sequence is 14 residues long. CDR1 is MRHNA and CDR2 is SNTAGT in the germline V gene. Investigators plated approximately 200,000 CFSE-labeled responder cells together with approximately 200,000 irradiated stimulator cells labeled with violet dye. Sorting after the reaction isolated proliferating CFSE-low CD3+CD4+ and CD3+CD8+ responders.

The input for sequencing was alloreactive CD8+ T cells from a mixed lymphocyte reaction culture, taken before transplantation. Subset of the sample: CFSE-low proliferating T cells sorted from roughly six-day pre-transplant mixed lymphocyte reaction (GvH or HvG direction). V usage is TRBV6-4 and J usage is TRBJ1-2; tentatively, D is TRBD1 (5 bases). The receptor was isolated from a human patient who was an organ donor for intestinal transplantation. The CDR3 loop is CASSETGPNYGYTF. In nucleotides, the CDR3 is TGTGCCAGCAGTGAGACGGGACCTAACTATGGCTACACCTTC.